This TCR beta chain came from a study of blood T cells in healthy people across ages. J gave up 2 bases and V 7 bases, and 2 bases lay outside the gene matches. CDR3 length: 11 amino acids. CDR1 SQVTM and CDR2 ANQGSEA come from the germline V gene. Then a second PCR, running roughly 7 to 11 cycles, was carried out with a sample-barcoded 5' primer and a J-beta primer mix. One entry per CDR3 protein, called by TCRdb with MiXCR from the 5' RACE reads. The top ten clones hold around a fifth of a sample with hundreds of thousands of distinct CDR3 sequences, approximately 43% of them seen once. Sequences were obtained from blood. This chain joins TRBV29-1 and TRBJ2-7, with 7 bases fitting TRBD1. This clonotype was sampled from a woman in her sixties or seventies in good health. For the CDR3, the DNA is TGCAGCGCTGGGACAGCCTACGAGCAGTACTTC. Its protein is CSAGTAYEQYF.